Following are 14 T cell receptor beta chains from one sample sequenced in a study of blood T cells in healthy people across ages. The second PCR ran roughly 6 to 12 cycles with a sample-barcoded 5' primer and J-beta primers. One entry per CDR3 protein, called by TCRdb with MiXCR from the 5' RACE reads. The sample has approximately 400,000 distinct CDR3 sequences, about half seen once; the top ten hold under 65%. Sequencing was performed on blood. The receptors were gathered from a man in his 60s in good health.

With respect to this clonotype: One end of the junction is discordant with germline, which a read error may explain. The V gene is TRBV6-2 or TRBV6-3, the J gene TRBJ2-3, with D perhaps matching TRBD2 (5 bases). This CDR3 spans 19 amino acids. CDR1 is MNHEY, CDR2 SVGEGT, per germline. For the CDR3, the DNA is TGTGTCAGCAGTTACGGAGGCTACAAAGCTGCCCACCTCACAGATACGCAGTATTTT. Translation: CVSSYGGYKAAHLTDTQYF.

This clonotype was counted once. V is TRBV6-5 and J is TRBJ1-2; the match to TRBD1 covers 7 bases. The CDR3 length is 15 residues. The germline V gene encodes CDR1 MNHEY and CDR2 SVGAGI. After removal of 6 bases from V and 0 bases from J, the junction contained 7 bases not matched to a gene. CDR3 amino acids: CASRKDRVTNYGYTF. The CDR3 DNA is TGTGCCAGCAGAAAAGACAGGGTCACTAACTATGGCTACACCTTC.

This clonotype showed up just a few times. The J gene is TRBJ2-7, the V gene TRBV25-1; no reliable D call. This CDR3 contains 11 residues. Trimming left V 7 bases short and J 1 base short, with 5 bases between. Germline lookup yields CDR1 MGHDK and CDR2 SYGVNS. In DNA form, the CDR3 reads TGTGCCAGCACCAATTCCTACGAGCAGTACTTC. Amino acid sequence: CASTNSYEQYF.

This clonotype was counted a few times. The gene calls are TRBV20-1 and TRBJ2-1; D not resolved. Germline lookup yields CDR1 DFQATT and CDR2 SNEGSKA (reference sequence). The CDR3 runs 15 residues. V lost 4 bases and J lost 6, with 19 bases in between. The CDR3 sequence is CSAIFTKVALNEQFF. The CDR3 bases are TGCAGTGCTATCTTTACGAAGGTAGCTCTCAATGAGCAGTTCTTC.

The CDR3 DNA sequence: TGTGCCGGTTACAGGGGGAATGGGGCCAACGTCCTGACTTTC. It translates to CAGYRGNGANVLTF. This chain links TRBV27 with TRBJ2-6, with 8 bases identical to TRBD1. Trimming at V came to 11 bases and at J to 3 bases, leaving 6 bases not matched to a gene. The CDR3 runs to 14 residues. In germline, CDR1 is MNHEY, CDR2 SMNVEV (reference sequence).

With respect to this clonotype: One end of the junction does not line up with germline, which may come from a read error. The V gene is TRBV4-3, the J gene TRBJ2-3, with 8 positions matching TRBD1. CDR1 and CDR2 from the germline V gene are LGHNA and YSLEER. The CDR3 has 16 amino acids. In DNA form, the CDR3 reads TGCGCCAGCAGCAACCTGAAGGACAGGGTACAAGATGCGCAGTATTTT. Residues: CASSNLKDRVQDAQYF.

There are a few counts of this clonotype. The chain has TRBV6-1 and TRBJ1-5, with 7 bases lining up with TRBD1. Germline CDR1 and CDR2: MNHNS and SASEGT. The CDR3 is made up of 15 amino acids. Trimming took 5 bases from V and 2 from J; bases not matched to a gene: 6. Here the CDR3 DNA reads TGTGCCAGCAGTAGACAGGGTGAGGGCAATCAGCCCCAGCATTTT. Its translation: CASSRQGEGNQPQHF.

This clonotype was found a few times. The V and J genes are TRBV2 and TRBJ2-4; D perhaps matches TRBD2 (6 bases). Germline V CDR1 and CDR2: SNHLY, FYNNEI. Trimming removed 5 bases at V and 13 bases at J, with 18 bases between. The CDR3 is 13 amino acids. For the CDR3, the DNA is TGTGCCAGCAGTTCGGGACTCTCGGGGGAGCAGTACTTC. Amino acid sequence: CASSSGLSGEQYF.

The CDR3 region has the DNA TGCAGTGCTAGGGGACCTCCCCCCACAGATACGCAGTATTTT. It specifies CSARGPPPTDTQYF. V and J are TRBV20-1 and TRBJ2-3; tentatively, D is TRBD1 or TRBD2 (5 bases each). This CDR3 has 14 amino acids. V was pared by 3 bases and J by 2 bases, with 12 bases between. CDR1 and CDR2 from the germline V gene are DFQATT and SNEGSKA (reference sequence).

This clonotype appeared a single time. This chain's CDR3 is CASTVGGDYNEQFF. The CDR3 nucleotides are TGTGCCAGCACCGTGGGCGGGGACTACAATGAGCAGTTCTTC. The chain combines TRBV12-3 or TRBV12-4 with TRBJ2-1, with a possible D match to TRBD2 (6 bases). This CDR3 comprises 14 residues. Between the trimmed V and J ends, which lost 7 bases and 3 bases, there was a span of 13 bases.

The chain recombines TRBV5-1 with TRBJ2-4; 7 bases align to TRBD1. Germline CDR1 and CDR2: SGHRS and YFSETQ. This CDR3 region has 15 residues. With V trimmed by 3 bases and J by 2 bases, 5 bases remained unmatched. CDR3 residues: CASSWTQGTKNIQYF. Written as DNA, the CDR3 is TGCGCCAGCAGCTGGACACAGGGGACCAAAAACATTCAGTACTTC.

The chain employs TRBV20-1 and TRBJ2-7, with unresolved D. Trimming took 5 bases from V and 3 from J, leaving 14 bases between them. The CDR3 sequence is 13 residues long. CDR1 and CDR2 (germline): DFQATT, SNEGSKA (reference sequence). Here the CDR3 DNA reads TGCAGTGCTCCTACCCTAGACGGCTACGAGCAGTACTTC. The encoded protein is CSAPTLDGYEQYF.

The V call is TRBV7-8, the J call TRBJ1-5, with 10 bases matching TRBD1. Germline CDR1 reads SGHVS; CDR2 reads FQNEAQ. This CDR3 spans 14 amino acids. The J segment lost 10 bases and the V segment lost 2 bases, leaving 5 bases of the junction unmatched. The CDR3 nucleotides are TGTGCCAGCAGCTTATGGGGACAGGGGAGTCCCCAGCATTTT. It specifies CASSLWGQGSPQHF.

The chain uses TRBV15 and TRBJ2-5; D is possibly TRBD2 (6 bases). CDR3 size: 16 residues. The germline V and J ends were trimmed by 5 bases and 1 base, with 17 bases remaining between them. Germline V lookup: CDR1 LNHNV, CDR2 YYDKDF (reference sequence). The CDR3 bases are TGTGCCACCAGCCTCCCCCCTGGGGGGTTCCAAGAGACCCAGTACTTC. Protein sequence: CATSLPPGGFQETQYF.